This T cell receptor (beta chain) was obtained from a study of read filtering for tumor transcriptome and immune sequencing. Looking at the study overall: Transcriptome libraries were built from DNase-treated RNA.

This library used roughly 0.4 ug RNA and molecular barcoded adaptors spanning alpha/delta and beta/gamma chains. TCRdb used MiXCR to reprocess the reads, holding one entry per CDR3 protein. The sample comprises approximately 62,000 distinct CDR3 sequences, roughly 20% of which are singletons, and approximately 10% rests with the top ten. Comments on this clonotype: A far larger clone is one base from this, pointing to a likely read error.

CDR3 size: 13 residues. CDR1 is LGHNA, CDR2 YNFKEQ, per germline. The source is a donor aged 40 or older with multiple myeloma. Material: a population of CD138-negative cells sorted from bone marrow. This sequence joins TRBV4-2 and TRBJ1-4; D gene uncertain. The J call may be wrong; the DNA end is better matched by TRBJ1-5. CDR3 coding DNA: TGTGCCAGCAGCCCCCTAGCGGAAAATACGCAGCATTTT. Its translation: CASSPLAENTQHF.